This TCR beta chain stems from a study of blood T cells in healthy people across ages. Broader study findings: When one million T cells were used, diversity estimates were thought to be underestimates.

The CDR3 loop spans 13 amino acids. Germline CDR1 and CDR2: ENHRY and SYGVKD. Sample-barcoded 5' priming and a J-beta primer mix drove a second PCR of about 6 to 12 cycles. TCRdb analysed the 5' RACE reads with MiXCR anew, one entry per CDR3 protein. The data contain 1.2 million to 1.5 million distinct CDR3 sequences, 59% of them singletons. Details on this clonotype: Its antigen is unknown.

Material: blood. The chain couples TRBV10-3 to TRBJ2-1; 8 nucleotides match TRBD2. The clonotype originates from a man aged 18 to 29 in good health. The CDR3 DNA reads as TGTGCTTTCCAGCGGGGGAACGAGGATGAGCAGTTCTTC. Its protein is CAFQRGNEDEQFF.